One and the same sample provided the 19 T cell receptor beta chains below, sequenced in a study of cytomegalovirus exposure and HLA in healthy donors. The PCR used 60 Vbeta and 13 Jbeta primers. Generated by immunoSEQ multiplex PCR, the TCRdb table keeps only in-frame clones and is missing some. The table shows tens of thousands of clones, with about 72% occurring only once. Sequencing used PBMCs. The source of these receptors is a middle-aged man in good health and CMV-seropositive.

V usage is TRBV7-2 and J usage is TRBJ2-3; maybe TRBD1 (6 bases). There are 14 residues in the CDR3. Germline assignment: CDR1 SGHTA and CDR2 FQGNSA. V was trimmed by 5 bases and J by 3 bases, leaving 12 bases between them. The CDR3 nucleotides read TGTGCCAGCAGCGAGGGGGTTTTGACAGATACGCAGTATTTT. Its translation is CASSEGVLTDTQYF.

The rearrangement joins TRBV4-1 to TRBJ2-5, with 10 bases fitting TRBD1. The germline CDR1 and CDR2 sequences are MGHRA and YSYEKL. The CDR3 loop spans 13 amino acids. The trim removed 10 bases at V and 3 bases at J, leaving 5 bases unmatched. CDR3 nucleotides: TGCGCCACCTCCGGGACAGGGGAAGAGACCCAGTACTTC. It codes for CATSGTGEETQYF.

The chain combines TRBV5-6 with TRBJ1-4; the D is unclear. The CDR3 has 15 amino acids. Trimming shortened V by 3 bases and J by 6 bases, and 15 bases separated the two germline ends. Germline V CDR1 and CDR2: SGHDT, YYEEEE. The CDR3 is CASSSRRYYDEKLFF. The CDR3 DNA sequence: TGTGCCAGCAGCTCCCGCAGATATTATGATGAAAAACTGTTTTTT.

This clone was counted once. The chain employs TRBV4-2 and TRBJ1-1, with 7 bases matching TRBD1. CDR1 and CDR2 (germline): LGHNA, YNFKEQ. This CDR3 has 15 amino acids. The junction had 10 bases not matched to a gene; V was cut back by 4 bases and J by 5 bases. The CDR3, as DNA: TGTGCCAGCAGCCTCGCAGGGGGAATGAGGACTGAAGCTTTCTTT. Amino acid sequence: CASSLAGGMRTEAFF.

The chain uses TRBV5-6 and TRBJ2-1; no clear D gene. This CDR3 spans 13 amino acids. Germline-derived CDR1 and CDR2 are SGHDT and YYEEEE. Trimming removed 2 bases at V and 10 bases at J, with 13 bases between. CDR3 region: CASSLFAETEQFF. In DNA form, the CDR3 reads TGTGCCAGCAGCTTATTTGCAGAAACCGAGCAGTTCTTC.

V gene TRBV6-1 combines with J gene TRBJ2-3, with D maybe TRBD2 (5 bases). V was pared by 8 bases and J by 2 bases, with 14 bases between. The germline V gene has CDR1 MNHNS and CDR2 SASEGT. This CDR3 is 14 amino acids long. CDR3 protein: CASHKRTDTDTQYF. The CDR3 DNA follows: TGTGCCAGCCACAAGCGGACGGACACAGATACGCAGTATTTT.

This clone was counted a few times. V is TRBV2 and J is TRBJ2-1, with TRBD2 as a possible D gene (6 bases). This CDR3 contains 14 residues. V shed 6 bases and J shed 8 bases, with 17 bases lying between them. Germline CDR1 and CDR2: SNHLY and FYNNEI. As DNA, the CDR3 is TGTGCCAGCAGGGCCGGAGGGCGGGGCTATGAGCAGTTCTTC. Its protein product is CASRAGGRGYEQFF.

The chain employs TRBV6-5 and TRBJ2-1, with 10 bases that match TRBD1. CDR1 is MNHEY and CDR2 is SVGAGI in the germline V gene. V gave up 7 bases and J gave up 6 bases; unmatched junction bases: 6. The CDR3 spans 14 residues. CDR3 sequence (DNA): TGTGCCAGCACAGGGACAGGGGTCCCCAATGAGCAGTTCTTC. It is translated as CASTGTGVPNEQFF.

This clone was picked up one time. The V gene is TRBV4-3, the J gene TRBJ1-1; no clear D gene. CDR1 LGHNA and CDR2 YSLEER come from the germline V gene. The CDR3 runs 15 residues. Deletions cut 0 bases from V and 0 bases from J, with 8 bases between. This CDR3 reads CASSQDGGVNTEAFF. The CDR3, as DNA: TGCGCCAGCAGCCAAGATGGCGGGGTGAACACTGAAGCTTTCTTT.

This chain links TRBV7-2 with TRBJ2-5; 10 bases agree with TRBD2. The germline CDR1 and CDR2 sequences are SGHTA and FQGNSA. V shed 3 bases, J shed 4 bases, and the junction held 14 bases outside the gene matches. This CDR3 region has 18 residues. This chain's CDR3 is CASSFYSSGGPIGETQYF. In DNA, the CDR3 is TGTGCCAGCAGCTTCTATAGTAGCGGGGGGCCGATAGGAGAGACCCAGTACTTC.

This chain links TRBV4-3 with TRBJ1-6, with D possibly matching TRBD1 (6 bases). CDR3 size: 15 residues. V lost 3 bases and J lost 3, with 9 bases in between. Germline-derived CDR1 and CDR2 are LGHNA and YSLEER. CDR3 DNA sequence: TGCGCCAGCAGCCAGAGGACAGACTATAATTCACCCCTCCACTTT. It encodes CASSQRTDYNSPLHF.

CDR3 coding DNA: TGTGCCAGCAGCCAAGCGGGGGATCAAGATACGCAGTATTTT. This gives the protein CASSQAGDQDTQYF. V usage is TRBV7-3 and J usage is TRBJ2-3, with 8 bases aligning to TRBD2. Germline trimming cut 5 bases from V and 5 bases from J; bases unmatched to any gene: 6. Germline loops: CDR1 SGHTA, CDR2 FQGTGA. This CDR3 comprises 14 residues.

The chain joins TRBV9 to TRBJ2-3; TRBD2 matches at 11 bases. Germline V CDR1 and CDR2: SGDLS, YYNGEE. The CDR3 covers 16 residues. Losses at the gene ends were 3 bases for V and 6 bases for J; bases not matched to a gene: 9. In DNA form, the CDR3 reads TGTGCCAGCAGCGCAGTAGCGGGGGGGCCCGAGGATACGCAGTATTTT. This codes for CASSAVAGGPEDTQYF.

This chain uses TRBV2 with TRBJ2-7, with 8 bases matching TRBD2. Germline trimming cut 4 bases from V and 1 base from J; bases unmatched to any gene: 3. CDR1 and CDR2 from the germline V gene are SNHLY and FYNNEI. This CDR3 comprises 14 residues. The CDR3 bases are TGTGCCAGCAGTGGGTCGGGGGGGTCCTACGAGCAGTACTTC. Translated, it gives CASSGSGGSYEQYF.

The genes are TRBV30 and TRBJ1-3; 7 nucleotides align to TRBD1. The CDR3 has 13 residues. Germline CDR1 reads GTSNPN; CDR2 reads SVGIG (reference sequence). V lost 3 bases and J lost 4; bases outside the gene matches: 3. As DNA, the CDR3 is TGTGCCTGGAGAATGGGACAGGGAAACACCATATATTTT. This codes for CAWRMGQGNTIYF.

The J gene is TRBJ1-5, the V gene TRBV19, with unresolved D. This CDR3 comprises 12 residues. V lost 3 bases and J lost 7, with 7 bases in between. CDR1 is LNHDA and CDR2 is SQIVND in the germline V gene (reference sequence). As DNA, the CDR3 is TGTGCCAGTAGTATTGAGTACCAGCCCCAGCATTTT. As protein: CASSIEYQPQHF.

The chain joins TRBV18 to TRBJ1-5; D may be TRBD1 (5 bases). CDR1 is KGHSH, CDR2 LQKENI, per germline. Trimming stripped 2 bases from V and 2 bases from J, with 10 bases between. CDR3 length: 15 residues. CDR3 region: CASSPDSRGNQPQHF. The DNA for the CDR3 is TGTGCCAGCTCACCAGATTCCAGGGGCAATCAGCCCCAGCATTTT.

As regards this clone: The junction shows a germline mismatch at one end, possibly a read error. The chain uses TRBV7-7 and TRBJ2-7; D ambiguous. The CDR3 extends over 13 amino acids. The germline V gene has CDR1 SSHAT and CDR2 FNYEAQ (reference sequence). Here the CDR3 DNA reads TGTGCTAGCAGCTTAAGAGCCGGCTACGAGCAGTACTTC. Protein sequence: CASSLRAGYEQYF.

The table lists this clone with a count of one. The CDR3 region has the DNA TGTGCCTGGACCATACAGGGTTGGGGCTACACCTTC. Protein: CAWTIQGWGYTF. This chain links TRBV30 with TRBJ1-2, with D possibly being TRBD1 (6 bases). The CDR3 loop spans 12 amino acids. The germline V gene encodes CDR1 GTSNPN and CDR2 SVGIG (reference sequence). Deletions cut 4 bases from V and 8 bases from J, with 14 bases between.